This T cell receptor beta chain was sequenced during a study of shared clonotypes between healthy human individuals. The CDR3 totals 15 residues. CDR1 KGHSY and CDR2 FQNENV come from the germline V gene. V was pared by 1 base and J by 0 bases, with 9 bases between. Study findings and constraints: Genetic and exposure-history diversity was limited by the small donor number.

Of note for this clone: Its antigen is not identified.

CD45RO-negative, CCR7-positively selected cells formed the naive CD8 fraction, excluding terminally differentiated effector memory CD45RA+ cells. As originally analysed: Junction-only sequences without quality scores were provided by ImmunoSEQ, so filtering was different. TCRdb keeps only in-frame clones here, not all; method: immunoSEQ multiplex PCR. V and J calls and clone size are those listed in that table; D and trimming were worked out from the DNA. Here the sample spans a few million clones, 93% being singletons. This chain uses TRBV16 with TRBJ1-1, with D tentatively TRBD1 (5 bases). This TCR came from a man aged 18 to 30 in good health. Some clones in this sample may be carry-over from other donors' samples. Sequencing was done on a sample of naive CD8+ T cells from PBMCs. The DNA of the CDR3 is TGTGCCAGCAGCCAATTCCCAGGGATGAACACTGAAGCTTTCTTT. Translated: CASSQFPGMNTEAFF.